These 27 T cell receptor beta chains share one sample of origin, sequenced in a study of CD8+ T cells in alopecia areata. cDNA prepared by RNA extraction and subsequent reverse transcription served as the template for sequencing. The protocol was immunoSEQ multiplex PCR, while the TCRdb copy is restricted to in-frame clones and leaves out a portion. The sample comprises 150,000 or so clones, 47% of which are singletons, and 6% to 7% rests with the top ten. The sequenced material came from CD4+ T cells sorted from blood. The receptors come from a human donor with alopecia areata.

The chain is built from TRBV5-1 and TRBJ1-2; D unresolved. The V gene lost 0 bases and the J gene lost 2 bases, with 8 bases spanning the gap. The germline V gene encodes CDR1 SGHRS and CDR2 YFSETQ. There are 14 residues in the CDR3. The CDR3 here is CASSLEPANYGYTF. Here the CDR3 DNA reads TGCGCCAGCAGCTTGGAACCAGCCAACTATGGCTACACCTTC.

V is TRBV19 and J is TRBJ2-1, with D maybe TRBD2 (5 bases). In germline, CDR1 is LNHDA, CDR2 SQIVND (reference sequence). Trimming pared 5 bases from V and 0 bases from J, leaving 14 bases between. This CDR3 region has 16 residues. Here the CDR3 reads CASSPKRRISYNEQFF. In DNA, the CDR3 is TGTGCCAGTAGTCCAAAGCGGAGAATCTCCTACAATGAGCAGTTCTTC.

This clone was seen ten or more times. The chain is built from TRBV23-1 and TRBJ1-3; 7 bases are a match to TRBD1. Being an ORF, TRBV23-1 has a function that is uncertain. This CDR3 is 18 amino acids long. V gave up 0 bases and J gave up 0 bases; unmatched junction bases: 8. The DNA of the CDR3 is TGCGCCAGCAGTCAATCCGATTTCGACAGGGACTCTGGAAACACCATATATTTT. It yields the protein CASSQSDFDRDSGNTIYF.

The chain carries TRBV28 and TRBJ2-1; D ambiguous. This CDR3 contains 11 residues. Trimming took 7 bases from V and 9 from J, leaving 10 bases between them. Germline V gives CDR1 MDHEN, CDR2 SYDVKM. The CDR3 sequence: CASTSGGEQFF. The DNA for the CDR3 is TGTGCCAGCACTTCCGGCGGTGAGCAGTTCTTC.

This clone was counted a few times. This rearrangement joins TRBV4-1 to TRBJ2-4; D gene ambiguous. V was shortened by 0 bases and J by 5 bases, with 2 bases between the two germline ends. The CDR3 length is 12 residues. Germline V gene lookup returns CDR1 MGHRA and CDR2 YSYEKL. CDR3 amino acids: CASSQDENIQYF. Here the CDR3 DNA reads TGCGCCAGCAGCCAAGATGAAAACATTCAGTACTTC.

The chain joins TRBV5-1 to TRBJ2-3, with 7 bases lining up with TRBD1. Germline CDR1 is SGHRS and CDR2 is YFSETQ. With V trimmed by 0 bases and J by 1 base, 5 bases remained unmatched. The CDR3 contains 16 residues. CDR3 DNA: TGCGCCAGCAGCTTGGGCCAGGGGGTTCGCACAGATACGCAGTATTTT. Translated, it gives CASSLGQGVRTDTQYF.

The table lists this clone with a few counts. The same CDR3 is also encoded by other DNA sequences in this sample. The chain combines TRBV2 with TRBJ2-3; D perhaps matches TRBD1 (6 bases). The ends were cut back, 4 bases at V and 4 bases at J, with 6 bases in the middle. This CDR3 region has 12 residues. In germline, CDR1 is SNHLY, CDR2 FYNNEI. The CDR3 loop reads CASSGQADTQYF. CDR3 DNA: TGTGCCAGCAGTGGACAGGCAGATACGCAGTATTTT.

This clone was seen a few times. This chain links TRBV11-2 with TRBJ2-2; D gene ambiguous. The CDR3 has 12 residues. Trimming stripped 2 bases from V and 9 bases from J, with 7 bases between. Germline V lookup: CDR1 SGHAT, CDR2 FQNNGV. In DNA, the CDR3 is TGTGCCAGCAGCTTACAAGAAAGGGAGCTGTTTTTT. Its translation is CASSLQERELFF.

This clone has a handful of counts. The same CDR3 also results from other DNA sequences found in this sample. This sequence joins TRBV18 and TRBJ2-6, with unresolved D. CDR3 length: 14 amino acids. In germline, CDR1 is KGHSH, CDR2 LQKENI. The V gene lost 0 bases and the J gene lost 2 bases, with 2 bases spanning the gap. Written as DNA, the CDR3 is TGTGCCAGCTCACCACCGGCTGGGGCCAACGTCCTGACTTTC. The encoded protein is CASSPPAGANVLTF.

This clone appeared a few times. This chain links TRBV29-1 with TRBJ2-5; TRBD2 agrees at 7 bases. This CDR3 spans 12 amino acids. J gave up 10 bases and V 2 bases, and 7 bases lay outside the gene matches. CDR1 is SQVTM, CDR2 ANQGSEA, per germline. The CDR3 spells CSVERAGDNQYF. CDR3 DNA: TGCAGCGTTGAACGGGCGGGAGACAACCAGTACTTC.

V gene TRBV28 combines with J gene TRBJ1-5, with D perhaps matching TRBD1 (6 bases). Germline CDR1 MDHEN, CDR2 SYDVKM. The germline V and J ends were trimmed by 4 bases and 3 bases, with 10 bases remaining between them. CDR3 length: 14 amino acids. In DNA, the CDR3 is TGTGCCAGCAGTTCGACAGGAGCCAATCAGCCCCAGCATTTT. Translation: CASSSTGANQPQHF.

J is TRBJ2-5 and V is TRBV2; D is unresolved. In germline, CDR1 is SNHLY, CDR2 FYNNEI. The CDR3 has 13 residues. The V gene lost 5 bases and the J gene lost 2 bases, with 9 bases spanning the gap. Written as DNA, the CDR3 is TGTGCCAGCAGTTATGGGGTACAAGAGACCCAGTACTTC. This gives the protein CASSYGVQETQYF.

This sequence joins TRBV30 and TRBJ2-1; unclear D gene. The CDR3 has 11 residues. Germline V gives CDR1 GTSNPN, CDR2 SVGIG (reference sequence). Trimming removed 2 bases at V and 12 bases at J, with 11 bases between. CDR3 DNA sequence: TGTGCCTGGAGTAACCAAGTGGGGCAGTTCTTC. Translation: CAWSNQVGQFF.

This clone has more than one count but fewer than ten. V gene TRBV29-1 combines with J gene TRBJ2-7; D unclear. The germline V gene has CDR1 SQVTM and CDR2 ANQGSEA. This CDR3 has 10 amino acids. Trimming took off 6 bases at V and 5 bases at J, with 8 bases between the two ends. The CDR3 bases are TGCAGCGTCCTGGATGACGAGCAGTACTTC. This sequence encodes CSVLDDEQYF.

The rearrangement links TRBV4-2 to TRBJ2-5; no definite D call. The CDR3 spans 16 residues. Germline lookup yields CDR1 LGHNA and CDR2 YNFKEQ. Trimming pared 0 bases from V and 1 base from J, leaving 12 bases between. The CDR3 DNA reads as TGTGCCAGCAGCCAAGATTATGCGCGTACCCAAGAGACCCAGTACTTC. It codes for CASSQDYARTQETQYF.

This rearrangement joins TRBV7-8 to TRBJ1-1, with D possibly matching TRBD1 (6 bases). V was pared by 7 bases and J by 4 bases, with 19 bases between. Germline V CDR1 and CDR2: SGHVS, FQNEAQ. The CDR3 runs 15 residues. CDR3 amino acids: CASTSMGQGLTEAFF. DNA for the CDR3: TGTGCCAGCACCTCGATGGGTCAGGGGCTCACTGAAGCTTTCTTT.

V gene TRBV7-2 combines with J gene TRBJ2-7; perhaps TRBD2 as D (5 bases). CDR3 length: 12 amino acids. V shed 5 bases and J shed 4 bases, with 9 bases lying between them. CDR1 is SGHTA, CDR2 FQGNSA, per germline. This chain's CDR3 is CASSPDYYEQYF. DNA for the CDR3: TGTGCCAGCAGCCCCGACTATTACGAGCAGTACTTC. The variable domain in full, with the rest retrieved from reference TRBV7-2 and TRBJ2-7, is GAGVSQSPSNKVTEKGKDVELRCDPISGHTALYWYRQSLGQGLEFLIYFQGNSAPDKSGLPSDRFSAERTGGSVSTLTIQRTQQEDSAVYLCASSPDYYEQYFGPGTRLTVT.

This clone occurred a few times. This chain links TRBV7-3 with TRBJ2-2, with D uncertain. CDR1 SGHTA and CDR2 FQGTGA come from the germline V gene. Deletions cut 6 bases from V and 2 bases from J, with 10 bases between. The CDR3 sequence is 14 residues long. The DNA of the CDR3 is TGTGCCAGCAGTTCGGACGGTAACACCGGGGAGCTGTTTTTT. This encodes CASSSDGNTGELFF.

This clone was seen only a few times. Here the CDR3 DNA reads TGTGCCTGGAGTGGGGGTACAGATACGCAGTATTTT. This encodes CAWSGGTDTQYF. The V and J genes are TRBV30 and TRBJ2-3; D unresolved. The CDR3 is 12 residues long. V was trimmed by 1 base and J by 3 bases, leaving 5 bases between them. The germline CDR1 and CDR2 sequences are GTSNPN and SVGIG (reference sequence).

This clone was picked up a small number of times. V usage is TRBV19 and J usage is TRBJ2-1; 9 bases match TRBD2. CDR3 length: 16 residues. The germline CDR1 and CDR2 sequences are LNHDA and SQIVND (reference sequence). J was trimmed by 2 bases and V by 4 bases; bases with no gene match: 6. CDR3 sequence reads: CASSRSSGTPYNEQFF. In DNA form, the CDR3 reads TGTGCCAGTAGTAGATCTAGCGGGACACCCTACAATGAGCAGTTCTTC.

The rearrangement joins TRBV6-1 to TRBJ2-7, with 7 bases identical to TRBD1. The CDR3 is 14 residues long. Germline-derived CDR1 and CDR2 are MNHNS and SASEGT. The V segment lost 5 bases and the J segment 2 bases; nucleotides outside the gene matches: 6. The CDR3 protein is CASSNGQAAYEQYF. The CDR3, as DNA: TGTGCCAGCAGTAACGGACAGGCGGCCTACGAGCAGTACTTC.

The V and J genes are TRBV5-6 and TRBJ2-1, with D possibly TRBD1 on 5 matching bases. CDR3 length: 11 residues. The V end lost 6 bases, the J end lost 7 bases, and 8 bases lay between the germline ends. The germline V gene has CDR1 SGHDT and CDR2 YYEEEE. The CDR3 nucleotides are TGTGCCAGCACAGGGCGGAATGAGCAGTTCTTC. It codes for CASTGRNEQFF.

This clone was counted a single time. The J gene is TRBJ2-5, the V gene TRBV4-2; the D is unclear. The V gene lost 0 bases and the J gene lost 1 base, with 6 bases spanning the gap. The germline CDR1 and CDR2 sequences are LGHNA and YNFKEQ. The CDR3 consists of 14 residues. CDR3 loop: CASSQDLSQETQYF. CDR3 DNA sequence: TGTGCCAGCAGCCAAGATCTCAGCCAAGAGACCCAGTACTTC.

The chain couples TRBV30 to TRBJ1-1, with D hard to call. The germline V and J ends were trimmed by 4 bases and 1 base, with 10 bases remaining between them. The CDR3 spans 13 residues. Germline CDR1 GTSNPN, CDR2 SVGIG (reference sequence). In nucleotides, the CDR3 is TGTGCCTGGAAGTACAGTCGGAACACTGAAGCTTTCTTT. Amino acids: CAWKYSRNTEAFF.

This clone has a handful of counts. The V gene is TRBV29-1, the J gene TRBJ2-7, with D perhaps given as TRBD1 or TRBD2 (5 bases each). Per germline, CDR1 SQVTM and CDR2 ANQGSEA. This CDR3 contains 13 residues. V lost 4 bases and J lost 3, with 13 bases in between. The CDR3 DNA reads as TGCAGCGTTGCAGGACGGGGCTTCTACGAGCAGTACTTC. This gives the protein CSVAGRGFYEQYF.

V and J are TRBV2 and TRBJ2-7, with a weak D call TRBD1 (7 bases). CDR1 and CDR2 from the germline V gene are SNHLY and FYNNEI. The CDR3 runs 16 residues. The V end was cut by 10 bases, the J end by 5 bases, with 27 bases between. The CDR3 nucleotides read TGTGCCACTCGGGGGATCTACAGGGGCCGACTGCACGAGCAGTACTTC. It codes for CATRGIYRGRLHEQYF.

There are a few counts of this clone. This sequence joins TRBV7-2 and TRBJ1-2; 10 bases agree with TRBD1. The CDR3 runs 13 residues. Germline V gives CDR1 SGHTA, CDR2 FQGNSA. Germline trimming cut 7 bases from V and 6 bases from J; bases unmatched to any gene: 5. CDR3: CASKATGGNGYTF. CDR3 bases: TGTGCCAGCAAGGCGACAGGGGGCAATGGCTACACCTTC.